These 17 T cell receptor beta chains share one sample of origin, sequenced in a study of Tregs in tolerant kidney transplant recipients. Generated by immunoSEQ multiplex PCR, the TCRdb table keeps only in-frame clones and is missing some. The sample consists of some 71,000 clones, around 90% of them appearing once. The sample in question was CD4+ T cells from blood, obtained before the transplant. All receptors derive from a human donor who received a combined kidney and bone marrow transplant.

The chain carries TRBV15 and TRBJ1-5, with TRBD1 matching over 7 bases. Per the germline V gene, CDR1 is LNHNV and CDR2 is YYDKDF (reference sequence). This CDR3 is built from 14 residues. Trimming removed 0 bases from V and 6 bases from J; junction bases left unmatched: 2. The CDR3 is CATSRDRGPQPQHF. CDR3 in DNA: TGTGCCACCAGCAGAGATAGGGGGCCTCAGCCCCAGCATTTT.

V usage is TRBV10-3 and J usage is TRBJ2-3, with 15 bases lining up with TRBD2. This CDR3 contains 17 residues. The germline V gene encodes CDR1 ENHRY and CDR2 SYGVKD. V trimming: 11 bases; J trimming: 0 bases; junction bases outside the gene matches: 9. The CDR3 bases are TGTGCCGGCTCCGGGACTAGCGGGAGGTCGAGCACAGATACGCAGTATTTT. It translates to CAGSGTSGRSSTDTQYF.

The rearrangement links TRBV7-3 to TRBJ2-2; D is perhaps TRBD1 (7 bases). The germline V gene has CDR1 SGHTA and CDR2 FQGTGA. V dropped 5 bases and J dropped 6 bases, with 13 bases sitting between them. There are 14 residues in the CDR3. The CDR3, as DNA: TGTGCCAGCAGCCAGGGGGACTTGGCCGGGGAGCTGTTTTTT. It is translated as CASSQGDLAGELFF.

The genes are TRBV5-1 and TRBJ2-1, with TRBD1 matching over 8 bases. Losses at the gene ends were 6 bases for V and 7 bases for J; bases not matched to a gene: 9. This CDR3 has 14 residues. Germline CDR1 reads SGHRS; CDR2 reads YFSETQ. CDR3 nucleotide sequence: TGCGCCAGCATTCTGGGACAGGTGCCTAATGAGCAGTTCTTC. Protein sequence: CASILGQVPNEQFF.

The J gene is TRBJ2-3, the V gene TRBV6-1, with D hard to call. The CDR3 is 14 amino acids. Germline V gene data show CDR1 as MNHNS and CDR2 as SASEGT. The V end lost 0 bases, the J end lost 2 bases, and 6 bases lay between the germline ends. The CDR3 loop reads CASSEASNTDTQYF. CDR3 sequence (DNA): TGTGCCAGCAGTGAAGCTTCAAACACAGATACGCAGTATTTT.

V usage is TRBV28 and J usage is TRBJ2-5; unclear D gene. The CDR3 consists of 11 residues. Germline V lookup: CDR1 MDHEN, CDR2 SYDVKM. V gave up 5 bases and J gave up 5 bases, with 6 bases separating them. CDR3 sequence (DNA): TGTGCCAGCAGTACCTATGAGACCCAGTACTTC. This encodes CASSTYETQYF.

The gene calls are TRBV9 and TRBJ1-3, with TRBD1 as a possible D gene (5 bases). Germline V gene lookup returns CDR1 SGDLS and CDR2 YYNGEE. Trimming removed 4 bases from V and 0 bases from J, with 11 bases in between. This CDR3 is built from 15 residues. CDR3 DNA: TGTGCCAGCAGCCCCCGGGGGAGCTCTGGAAACACCATATATTTT. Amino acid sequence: CASSPRGSSGNTIYF.

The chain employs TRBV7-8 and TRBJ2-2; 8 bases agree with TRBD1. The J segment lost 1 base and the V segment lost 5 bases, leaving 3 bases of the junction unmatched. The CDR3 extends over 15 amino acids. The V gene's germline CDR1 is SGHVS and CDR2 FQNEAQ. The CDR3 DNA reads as TGTGCCAGCAGCCAGGACAGGGTGAACACCGGGGAGCTGTTTTTT. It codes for CASSQDRVNTGELFF. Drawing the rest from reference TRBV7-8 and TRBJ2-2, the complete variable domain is GAGVSQSPRYKVAKRGQDVALRCDPISGHVSLFWYQQALGQGPEFLTYFQNEAQLDKSGLPSDRFFAERPEGSVSTLKIQRTQQEDSAVYLCASSQDRVNTGELFFGEGSRLTVL.

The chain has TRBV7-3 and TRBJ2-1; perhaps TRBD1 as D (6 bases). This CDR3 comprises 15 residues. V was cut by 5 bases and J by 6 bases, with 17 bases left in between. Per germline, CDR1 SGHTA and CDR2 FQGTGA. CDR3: CASSPAGTLRNEQFF. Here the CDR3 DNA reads TGTGCCAGCAGCCCAGCAGGGACATTACGCAATGAGCAGTTCTTC.

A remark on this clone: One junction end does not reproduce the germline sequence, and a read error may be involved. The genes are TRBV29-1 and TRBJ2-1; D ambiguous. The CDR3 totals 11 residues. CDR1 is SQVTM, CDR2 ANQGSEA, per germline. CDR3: CSVGHPGLVIF. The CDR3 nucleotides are TGCAGCGTTGGACATCCCGGCCTGGTGATCTTC.

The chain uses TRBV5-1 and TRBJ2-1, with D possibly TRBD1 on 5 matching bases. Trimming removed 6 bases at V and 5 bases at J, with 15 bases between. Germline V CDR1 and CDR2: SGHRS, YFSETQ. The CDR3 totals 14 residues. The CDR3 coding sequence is TGCGCCAGCACGGTGGTAGCAGGGAACAATGAGCAGTTCTTC. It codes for CASTVVAGNNEQFF.

The CDR3 DNA reads as TGTGCCAGCAGCTTAGCTGGACAGGGCGCCTACGAGCAGTACTTC. The encoded protein is CASSLAGQGAYEQYF. The rearrangement links TRBV7-2 to TRBJ2-7, with 8 bases identical to TRBD1. The V segment lost 0 bases and the J segment 2 bases; nucleotides outside the gene matches: 3. The CDR3 has 15 amino acids. Per the germline V gene, CDR1 is SGHTA and CDR2 is FQGNSA.

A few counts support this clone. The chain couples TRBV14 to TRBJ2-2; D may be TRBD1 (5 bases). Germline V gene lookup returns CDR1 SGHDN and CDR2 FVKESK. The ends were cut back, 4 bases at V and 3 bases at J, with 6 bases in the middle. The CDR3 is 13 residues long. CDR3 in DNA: TGTGCCAGCAGCCGACAGTACACCGGGGAGCTGTTTTTT. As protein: CASSRQYTGELFF.

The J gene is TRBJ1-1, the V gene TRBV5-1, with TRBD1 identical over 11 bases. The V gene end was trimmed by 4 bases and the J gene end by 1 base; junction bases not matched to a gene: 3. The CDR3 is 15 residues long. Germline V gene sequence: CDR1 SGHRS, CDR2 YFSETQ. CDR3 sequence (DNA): TGCGCCAGCAGCGTGGGACAGGGGGGGAACACTGAAGCTTTCTTT. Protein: CASSVGQGGNTEAFF.

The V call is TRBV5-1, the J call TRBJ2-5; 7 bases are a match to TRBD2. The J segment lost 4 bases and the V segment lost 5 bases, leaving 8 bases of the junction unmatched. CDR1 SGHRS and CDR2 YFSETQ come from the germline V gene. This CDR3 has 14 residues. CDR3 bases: TGCGCCAGCAGTACCGGGGGGTTGGGAGAGACCCAGTACTTC. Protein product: CASSTGGLGETQYF.

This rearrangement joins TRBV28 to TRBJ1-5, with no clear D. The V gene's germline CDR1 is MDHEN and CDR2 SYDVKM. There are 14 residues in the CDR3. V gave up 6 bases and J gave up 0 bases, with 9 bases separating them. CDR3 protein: CASRLGNSNQPQHF. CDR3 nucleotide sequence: TGTGCCAGCAGGCTCGGGAATAGCAATCAGCCCCAGCATTTT.

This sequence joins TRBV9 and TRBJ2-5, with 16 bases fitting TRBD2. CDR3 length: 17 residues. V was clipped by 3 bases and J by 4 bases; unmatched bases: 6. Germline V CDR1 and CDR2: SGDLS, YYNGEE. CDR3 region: CASSAGLAGGPVETQYF. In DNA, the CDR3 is TGTGCCAGCAGCGCGGGACTAGCGGGAGGGCCGGTAGAGACCCAGTACTTC.